This T cell receptor beta chain came from a study of cytomegalovirus exposure and HLA in healthy donors. Study results and caveats: Rarity marked most TCR sequences, yet some public TCRs occurred in many donors.

This clone was detected once. The target antigen is unknown. Primers included in the PCR were 60 Vbeta and 13 Jbeta primers. The data were produced by immunoSEQ multiplex PCR, yet TCRdb's version contains in-frame clones alone and is incomplete. The sample has roughly 160,000 clones, approximately 80% seen once. CDR3 length equals 19 residues. Per germline, CDR1 KGHSH and CDR2 LQKENI. V shed 4 bases and J 1 base; nucleotides not matched to a gene: 10. These donors, healthy bone marrow donors, were studied. This clonotype originated in a woman in her 30s in good health and CMV-seropositive. The rearrangement uses TRBV18 and TRBJ2-6; 10 bases match TRBD1. Sequenced input: PBMCs. This CDR3 is CASSQLTGGGDSGANVLTF. CDR3 bases: TGTGCCAGCTCACAACTGACAGGGGGCGGTGATTCTGGGGCCAACGTCCTGACTTTC.